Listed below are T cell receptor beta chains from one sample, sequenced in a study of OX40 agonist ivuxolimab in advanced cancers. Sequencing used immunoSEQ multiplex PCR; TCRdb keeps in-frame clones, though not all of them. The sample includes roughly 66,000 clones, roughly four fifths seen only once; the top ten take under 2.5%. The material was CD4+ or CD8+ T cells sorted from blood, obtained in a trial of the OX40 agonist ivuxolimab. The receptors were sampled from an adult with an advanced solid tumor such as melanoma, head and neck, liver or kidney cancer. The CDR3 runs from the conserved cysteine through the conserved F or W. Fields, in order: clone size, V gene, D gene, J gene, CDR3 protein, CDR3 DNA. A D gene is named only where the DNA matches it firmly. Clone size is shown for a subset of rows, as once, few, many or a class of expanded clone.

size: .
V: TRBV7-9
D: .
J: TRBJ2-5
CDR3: CASSPGGTQYF
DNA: TGTGCCAGCAGCCCTGGGGGGACCCAGTACTTC

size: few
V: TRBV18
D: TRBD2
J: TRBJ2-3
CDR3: CASSPRREGSTDTQYF
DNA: TGTGCCAGCTCACCGCGTCGGGAGGGTAGCACAGATACGCAGTATTTT

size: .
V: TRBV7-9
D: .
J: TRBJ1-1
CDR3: CASSLVFRGSKGTEAFF
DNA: TGTGCCAGCAGCTTAGTTTTCCGCGGCAGCAAAGGAACTGAAGCTTTCTTT

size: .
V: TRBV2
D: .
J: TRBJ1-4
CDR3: CASPLGEKLFF
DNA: TGTGCCAGCCCCCTGGGTGAAAAACTGTTTTTT

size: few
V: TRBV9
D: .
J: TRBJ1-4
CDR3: CASSVDSINEKLFF
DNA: TGTGCCAGCAGCGTTGACAGCATTAATGAAAAACTGTTTTTT

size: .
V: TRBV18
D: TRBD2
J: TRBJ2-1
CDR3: CASSPPPRTSGDYNEQFF
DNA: TGTGCCAGCTCACCTCCACCACGGACTAGCGGAGACTACAATGAGCAGTTCTTC

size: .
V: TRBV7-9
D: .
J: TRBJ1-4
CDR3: CASSFGVTRANEKLFF
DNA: TGTGCCAGCAGCTTCGGGGTTACAAGGGCTAATGAAAAACTGTTTTTT

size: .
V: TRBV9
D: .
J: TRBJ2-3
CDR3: CASSAGIRTDTQYF
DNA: TGTGCCAGCAGCGCGGGGATTCGCACAGATACGCAGTATTTT

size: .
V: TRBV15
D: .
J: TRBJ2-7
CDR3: CATSSPPYEQYF
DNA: TGTGCCACCAGCAGTCCCCCTTACGAGCAGTACTTC

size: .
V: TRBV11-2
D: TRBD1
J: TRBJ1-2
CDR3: CASSKELTGFEGYTF
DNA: TGTGCCAGCAGCAAAGAATTGACAGGGTTTGAGGGCTACACCTTC

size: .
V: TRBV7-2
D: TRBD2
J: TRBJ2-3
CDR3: CASSSGGRASTDTQYF
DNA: TGTGCCAGCAGCAGTGGCGGGAGAGCAAGCACAGATACGCAGTATTTT

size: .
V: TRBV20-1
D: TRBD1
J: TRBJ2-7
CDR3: CSGTGGVEQYF
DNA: TGCAGTGGGACAGGGGGCGTCGAGCAGTACTTC

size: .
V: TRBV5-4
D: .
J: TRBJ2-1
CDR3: CASSMTGSKYGEQFF
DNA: TGTGCCAGCAGCATGACAGGCTCTAAGTACGGTGAGCAGTTCTTC

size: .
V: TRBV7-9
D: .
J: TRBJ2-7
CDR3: CASSLNAAYEQYF
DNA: TGTGCCAGCAGCTTGAATGCGGCCTACGAGCAGTACTTC

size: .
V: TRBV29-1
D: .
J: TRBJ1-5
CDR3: CSVRDHDGSNQPQHF
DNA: TGCAGCGTGAGAGACCACGACGGTAGCAATCAGCCCCAGCATTTT

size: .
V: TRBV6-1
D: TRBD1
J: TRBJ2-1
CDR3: CASNAGDSPYNEQFF
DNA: TGTGCCAGCAATGCCGGGGACAGCCCCTACAATGAGCAGTTCTTC

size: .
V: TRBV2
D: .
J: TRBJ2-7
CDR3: CASSLTGVSYEQYF
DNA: TGTGCCAGCAGCCTGACGGGGGTCTCCTACGAGCAGTACTTC

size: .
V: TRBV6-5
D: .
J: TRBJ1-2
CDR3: CASNPSSGDYGYTF
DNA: TGTGCCAGCAATCCCTCTAGCGGGGATTATGGCTACACCTTC

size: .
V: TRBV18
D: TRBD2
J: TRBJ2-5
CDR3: CASSQGLAANQETQYF
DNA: TGTGCCAGCTCACAGGGACTAGCGGCCAACCAAGAGACCCAGTACTTC

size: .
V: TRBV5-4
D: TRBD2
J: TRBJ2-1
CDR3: CASSPRTSGEVEQFF
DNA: TGTGCCAGCAGCCCGCGGACTAGCGGGGAAGTGGAGCAGTTCTTC

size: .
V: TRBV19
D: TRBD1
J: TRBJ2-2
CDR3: CASSITGVPGELFF
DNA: TGTGCCAGTAGTATAACAGGGGTCCCCGGGGAGCTGTTTTTT

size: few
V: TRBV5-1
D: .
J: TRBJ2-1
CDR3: CASSMDYYNEQFF
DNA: TGCGCCAGCAGCATGGACTATTACAATGAGCAGTTCTTC

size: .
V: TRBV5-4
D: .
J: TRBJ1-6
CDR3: CASSGTPGSYNSPLHF
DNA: TGTGCCAGCAGCGGGACTCCGGGCTCCTATAATTCACCCCTCCACTTT

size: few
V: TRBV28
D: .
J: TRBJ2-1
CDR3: CASSLLGPVNEQFF
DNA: TGTGCCAGCAGTTTATTGGGCCCGGTCAATGAGCAGTTCTTC

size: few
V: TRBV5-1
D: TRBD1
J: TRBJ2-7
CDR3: CASSLRGDSLYF
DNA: TGCGCCAGCAGCTTAAGAGGGGACAGTCTATACTTC

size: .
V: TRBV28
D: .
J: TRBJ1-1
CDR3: CASSSRVVGAFF
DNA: TGTGCCAGCAGTTCTAGGGTAGTTGGGGCTTTCTTT

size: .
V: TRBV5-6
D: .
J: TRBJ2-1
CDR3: CASSLAGGIRIKHGEQFF
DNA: TGTGCCAGCAGCTTGGCGGGCGGGATAAGGATTAAGCATGGTGAGCAGTTCTTC

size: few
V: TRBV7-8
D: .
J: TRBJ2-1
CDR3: CASSLPRSSYNEQFF
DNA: TGTGCCAGCAGCTTACCCAGAAGCTCCTACAATGAGCAGTTCTTC

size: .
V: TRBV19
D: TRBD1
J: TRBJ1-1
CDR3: CASSTSRTGGEAFF
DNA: TGTGCCAGTAGTACCAGCCGGACAGGGGGTGAAGCTTTCTTT

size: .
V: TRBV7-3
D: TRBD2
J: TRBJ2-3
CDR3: CASSLASLAGSTDTQYF
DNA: TGTGCCAGCAGCTTGGCGTCGCTAGCGGGCAGCACAGATACGCAGTATTTT

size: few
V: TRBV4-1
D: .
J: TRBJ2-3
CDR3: CASSQVVPPMGHGPDTQYF
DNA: TGCGCCAGCAGCCAAGTTGTGCCCCCGATGGGGCATGGCCCAGATACGCAGTATTTT

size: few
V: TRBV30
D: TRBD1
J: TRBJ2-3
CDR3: CAWRMDRGTDTQYF
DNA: TGTGCCTGGAGGATGGACAGGGGAACAGATACGCAGTATTTT

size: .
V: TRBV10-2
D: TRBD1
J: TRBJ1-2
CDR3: CASSLGTGSGYTF
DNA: TGCGCCAGCAGTCTCGGGACAGGGAGCGGCTACACCTTC